These T cell receptor beta chains were read from a single sample in a study of blood T cell repertoires in COVID-19. Only in-frame clones appear in the TCRdb table, and some are missing; sequencing was by immunoSEQ multiplex PCR. The top ten clones hold less than 8.5% of a sample with 100,000 or so clones, about 90% of them seen once. Sequencing was performed on peripheral blood. The receptor source for this set is a man between 25 and 39 years old in a cohort sampled during active COVID-19. Each CDR3 is given with its conserved first and last residue. D genes are given only for firm matches. Clone sizes are given selectively: once, few, many, or a class where the clone is expanded.

CDR3 protein | CDR3 DNA | V gene | D gene | J gene | clone size
CASSFVGGVTETQYF | TGTGCCAGCAGCTTTGTGGGAGGCGTGACGGAGACCCAGTACTTC | TRBV28 | NA | TRBJ2-5 | NA
CASNPAGGLVTEAFF | TGTGCCAGCAACCCCGCTGGGGGGTTAGTGACTGAAGCTTTCTTT | TRBV5-5 | NA | TRBJ1-1 | NA
CASSPRQGTFYEQYF | TGTGCCAGCAGCCCCCGACAGGGAACCTTCTACGAGCAGTACTTC | TRBV13 | TRBD1 | TRBJ2-7 | NA
CSVAGVSTDTQYF | TGCAGCGTTGCGGGGGTAAGCACAGATACGCAGTATTTT | TRBV29-1 | NA | TRBJ2-3 | NA
CASSEVGSGEQYF | TGTGCCAGCAGTGAAGTTGGGTCGGGCGAGCAGTACTTC | TRBV6-1 | NA | TRBJ2-7 | NA
CASSKTFQETQYF | TGTGCCAGCAGCAAAACTTTCCAAGAGACCCAGTACTTC | TRBV7-3 | NA | TRBJ2-5 | NA
CASSRDRAQETQYF | TGTGCCAGCAGCCGGGACAGGGCCCAAGAGACCCAGTACTTC | TRBV2 | TRBD1 | TRBJ2-5 | once
CASSLNQGHSPLHF | TGTGCCAGCAGTTTAAACCAGGGCCATTCACCCCTCCACTTT | TRBV27 | NA | TRBJ1-6 | NA
CASSRLTNPVYYGYTF | TGTGCCAGCAGCCGGTTGACTAATCCAGTCTACTATGGCTACACCTTC | TRBV5-4 | NA | TRBJ1-2 | once
CASSQAGQNTEAFF | TGTGCCAGCAGCCAGGCAGGGCAGAACACTGAAGCTTTCTTT | TRBV3-1/TRBV3-2 | NA | TRBJ1-1 | once
CASSRESEQFF | TGTGCCAGCAGCCGGGAGAGTGAGCAGTTCTTC | TRBV7-2 | NA | TRBJ2-1 | NA
CAWTERNYGYTF | TGTGCCTGGACGGAGCGGAACTATGGCTACACCTTC | TRBV30 | NA | TRBJ1-2 | NA
CAWGDRAYEQYF | TGTGCCTGGGGGGACAGGGCCTACGAGCAGTACTTC | TRBV30 | TRBD1 | TRBJ2-7 | once
CASSSGTGPRELFF | TGTGCCAGCAGCTCAGGAACAGGGCCTCGGGAGCTGTTTTTT | TRBV5-4 | NA | TRBJ2-2 | NA
CASSVDLAYEQFF | TGTGCCAGCAGCGTAGATCTAGCGTATGAGCAGTTCTTC | TRBV9 | NA | TRBJ2-1 | NA
CASSPGTGGASTEAFF | TGTGCCAGCAGCCCTGGGACAGGGGGCGCGAGCACTGAAGCTTTCTTT | TRBV7-6 | TRBD1 | TRBJ1-1 | NA
CSASVPDSRGSGYTF | TGCAGTGCTAGTGTCCCGGACAGCCGGGGAAGTGGCTACACCTTC | TRBV20-1 | NA | TRBJ1-2 | NA
CAWNQEDYGYTF | TGTGCCTGGAATCAGGAAGACTATGGCTACACCTTC | TRBV30 | NA | TRBJ1-2 | NA
CASSLGKWTGYARVTEAFF | TGCGCCAGCAGCTTAGGAAAATGGACAGGATATGCTAGGGTCACTGAAGCTTTCTTT | TRBV5-1 | TRBD1 | TRBJ1-1 | NA
CATRTSGVVGEQYF | TGTGCCACCAGGACTAGCGGGGTCGTGGGCGAGCAGTACTTC | TRBV2 | TRBD2 | TRBJ2-7 | NA
CASSPRWTGELFF | TGTGCCAGCAGCCCGAGGTGGACCGGGGAGCTGTTTTTT | TRBV7-2 | NA | TRBJ2-2 | NA
CASARDRGLFNYGYTF | TGTGCCAGCGCCAGGGACAGGGGGCTTTTTAACTATGGCTACACCTTC | TRBV28 | TRBD1 | TRBJ1-2 | NA
CASSIGTGRYNEQFF | TGTGCCAGTAGTATAGGTACAGGCCGATACAATGAGCAGTTCTTC | TRBV19 | NA | TRBJ2-1 | NA
CASSLEQNYGYTF | TGCGCCAGCAGCTTGGAACAGAACTATGGCTACACCTTC | TRBV5-1 | NA | TRBJ1-2 | NA
CASSPLGQGIQPQHF | TGTGCCAGCAGTCCCCTTGGACAGGGGATACAGCCCCAGCATTTT | TRBV6-5 | TRBD1 | TRBJ1-5 | once
CASMFGPEKNQPQHF | TGTGCCAGCATGTTTGGGCCCGAGAAAAATCAGCCCCAGCATTTT | TRBV6-5 | NA | TRBJ1-5 | few
CASSSTGQGNEKLFF | TGCGCCAGCAGCTCCACGGGACAGGGAAATGAAAAACTGTTTTTT | TRBV5-1 | TRBD1 | TRBJ1-4 | NA
CATSRAGRRTEQETQYF | TGTGCCACCAGCAGAGCAGGGAGACGGACAGAGCAAGAGACCCAGTACTTC | TRBV15 | NA | TRBJ2-5 | NA
CASSRQSGASGNTIYF | TGCGCCAGCAGCCGACAAAGCGGCGCCTCTGGAAACACCATATATTTT | TRBV5-1 | NA | TRBJ1-3 | NA
CASSSTGEGDQPQHF | TGTGCCAGCAGCTCGACAGGGGAAGGGGATCAGCCCCAGCATTTT | TRBV5-4 | TRBD1 | TRBJ1-5 | few
CASSFQPGGNTGELFF | TGTGCCAGCAGTTTCCAACCAGGGGGGAACACCGGGGAGCTGTTTTTT | TRBV28 | TRBD1 | TRBJ2-2 | once
CASSIRQGNEQYF | TGTGCCAGTAGTATCCGGCAGGGCAACGAGCAGTACTTC | TRBV19 | NA | TRBJ2-7 | NA
CASSGQFGTDTQYF | TGTGCCAGCAGCGGACAATTCGGAACAGATACGCAGTATTTT | TRBV9 | NA | TRBJ2-3 | NA
CAWVRDRNNEQFF | TGTGCCTGGGTCCGGGACAGGAACAATGAGCAGTTCTTC | TRBV30 | TRBD1 | TRBJ2-1 | NA
CASSPGHRYGYTF | TGTGCCAGCAGTCCCGGACACCGCTATGGCTACACCTTC | TRBV27 | NA | TRBJ1-2 | NA
CASSSRDRGRNTIYF | TGTGCCAGCAGCTCCCGGGACAGGGGGCGAAACACCATATATTTT | TRBV5-4 | TRBD1 | TRBJ1-3 | NA
CASLLQGAAGELFF | TGTGCCAGTCTCCTCCAGGGGGCCGCCGGGGAGCTGTTTTTT | TRBV6-5 | TRBD1 | TRBJ2-2 | many
CASRTGGAVLSPLHF | TGCGCCAGCAGAACAGGGGGCGCGGTACTGTCACCCCTCCACTTT | TRBV5-1 | TRBD1 | TRBJ1-6 | NA
CASSLAGGDEQFF | TGTGCCAGCAGCTTAGCGGGGGGGGATGAGCAGTTCTTC | TRBV7-9 | TRBD2 | TRBJ2-1 | once
CASSLSPDSLISYGYTF | TGTGCCAGTAGTCTCTCACCGGACAGTCTGATAAGCTATGGCTACACCTTC | TRBV19 | NA | TRBJ1-2 | NA
CASSYEGNNSPLHF | TGTGCCAGCAGTTACGAGGGAAATAATTCACCCCTCCACTTT | TRBV6-2/TRBV6-3 | NA | TRBJ1-6 | NA
CASSITDPGDSPLHF | TGTGCCAGCAGTATCACCGACCCGGGGGATTCACCCCTCCACTTT | TRBV27 | NA | TRBJ1-6 | NA
CASSLARWLAGGPSTDTQYF | TGCGCCAGCAGCTTGGCCCGTTGGCTAGCGGGGGGGCCCAGCACAGATACGCAGTATTTT | TRBV5-1 | TRBD2 | TRBJ2-3 | NA
CASSFTGGENTEAFF | TGCGCCAGCAGCTTTACAGGGGGGGAGAACACTGAAGCTTTCTTT | TRBV5-1 | TRBD1 | TRBJ1-1 | NA
CASSFSSNQPQHF | TGTGCCAGCAGTTTTAGCAGCAATCAGCCCCAGCATTTT | TRBV28 | NA | TRBJ1-5 | NA
CASSTTTLDTQYF | TGTGCCAGCAGCACCACGACTCTAGATACGCAGTATTTT | TRBV7-9 | NA | TRBJ2-3 | NA
CASSESAGDSTDTQYF | TGTGCCAGCAGTGAATCGGCGGGGGACAGCACAGATACGCAGTATTTT | TRBV6-4 | TRBD2 | TRBJ2-3 | NA
CASSPWRTGGFEKLFF | TGTGCCAGCAGTCCTTGGCGGACAGGGGGTTTTGAAAAACTGTTTTTT | TRBV27 | TRBD1 | TRBJ1-4 | NA
CASSHWGTELTGNTIYF | TGTGCCAGCAGCCACTGGGGGACAGAGCTTACTGGAAACACCATATATTTT | TRBV3-1/TRBV3-2 | TRBD1 | TRBJ1-3 | once
CASKWGHQASNSPLHF | TGTGCCAGTAAGTGGGGACATCAAGCTTCGAATTCACCCCTCCACTTT | TRBV19 | NA | TRBJ1-6 | NA
CASSVLGTRLNEQYF | TGTGCCAGCAGTGTCCTCGGGACTCGGCTCAACGAGCAGTACTTC | TRBV25-1 | NA | TRBJ2-7 | NA
CASSPDRNSYEQYF | TGTGCCAGCTCACCCGACAGGAACAGCTACGAGCAGTACTTC | TRBV18 | NA | TRBJ2-7 | NA
CASSLGTGQIAEAFF | TGTGCCAGCTCACTCGGGACAGGGCAGATCGCTGAAGCTTTCTTT | TRBV18 | TRBD1 | TRBJ1-1 | NA
CASSQVGTNSPLHF | TGCGCCAGCAGCCAAGTAGGGACAAATTCACCCCTCCACTTT | TRBV4-1 | NA | TRBJ1-6 | once
CASRETGKYGYTF | TGTGCCAGTAGAGAGACAGGGAAATATGGCTACACCTTC | TRBV19 | TRBD1 | TRBJ1-2 | NA